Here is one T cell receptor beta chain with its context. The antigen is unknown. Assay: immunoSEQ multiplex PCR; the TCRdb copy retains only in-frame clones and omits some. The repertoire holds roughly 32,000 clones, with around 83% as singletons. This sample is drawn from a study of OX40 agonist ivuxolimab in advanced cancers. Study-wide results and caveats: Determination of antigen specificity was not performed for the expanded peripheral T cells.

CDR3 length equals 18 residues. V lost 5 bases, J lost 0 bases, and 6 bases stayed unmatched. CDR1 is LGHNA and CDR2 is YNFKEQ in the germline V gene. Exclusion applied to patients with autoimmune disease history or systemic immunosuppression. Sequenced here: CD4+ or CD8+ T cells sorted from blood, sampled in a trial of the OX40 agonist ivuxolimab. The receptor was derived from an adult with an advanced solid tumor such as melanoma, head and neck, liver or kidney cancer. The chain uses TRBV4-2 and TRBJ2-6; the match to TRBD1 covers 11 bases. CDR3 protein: CASSGPGTGGSGANVLTF. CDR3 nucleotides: TGTGCCAGCAGCGGACCCGGGACAGGGGGCTCTGGGGCCAACGTCCTGACTTTC.